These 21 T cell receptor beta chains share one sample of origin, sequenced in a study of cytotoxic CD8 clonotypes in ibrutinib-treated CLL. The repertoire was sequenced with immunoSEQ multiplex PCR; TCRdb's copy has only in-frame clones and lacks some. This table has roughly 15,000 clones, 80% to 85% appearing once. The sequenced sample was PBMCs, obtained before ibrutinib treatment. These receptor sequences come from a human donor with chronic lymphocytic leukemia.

CDR3 DNA: TGTGCCAGCTCACCCCCGGGACTAGCTACCTACGAGCAGTACTTC. Its translation: CASSPPGLATYEQYF. This chain uses TRBV18 with TRBJ2-7; 9 nucleotides match TRBD2. This CDR3 contains 15 residues. Trimming at V came to 3 bases and at J to 2 bases, leaving 5 bases not matched to a gene. In germline, CDR1 is KGHSH, CDR2 LQKENI.

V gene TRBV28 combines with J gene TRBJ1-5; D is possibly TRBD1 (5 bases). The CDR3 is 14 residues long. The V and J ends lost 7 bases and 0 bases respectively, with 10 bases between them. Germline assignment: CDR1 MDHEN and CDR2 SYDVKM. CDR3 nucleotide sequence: TGTGCCAGCACTGGGGGGAATAGCAATCAGCCCCAGCATTTT. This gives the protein CASTGGNSNQPQHF. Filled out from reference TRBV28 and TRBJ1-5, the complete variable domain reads DVKVTQSSRYLVKRTGEKVFLECVQDMDHENMFWYRQDPGLGLRLIYFSYDVKMKEKGDIPEGYSVSREKKERFSLILESASTNQTSMYLCASTGGNSNQPQHFGDGTRLSIL.

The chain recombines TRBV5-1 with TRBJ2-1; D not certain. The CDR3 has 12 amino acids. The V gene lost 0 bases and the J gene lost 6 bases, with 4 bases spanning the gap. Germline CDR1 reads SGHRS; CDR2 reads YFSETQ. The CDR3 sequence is CASSLEFNEQFF. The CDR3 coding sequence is TGCGCCAGCAGCTTGGAGTTCAATGAGCAGTTCTTC.

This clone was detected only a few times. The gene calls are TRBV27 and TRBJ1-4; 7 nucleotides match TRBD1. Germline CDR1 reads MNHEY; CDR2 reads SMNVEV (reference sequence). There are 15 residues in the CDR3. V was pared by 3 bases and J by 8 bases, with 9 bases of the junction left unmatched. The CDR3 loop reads CASSFRQGVLEKLFF. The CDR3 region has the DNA TGTGCCAGCAGTTTCCGACAGGGAGTTTTGGAAAAACTGTTTTTT.

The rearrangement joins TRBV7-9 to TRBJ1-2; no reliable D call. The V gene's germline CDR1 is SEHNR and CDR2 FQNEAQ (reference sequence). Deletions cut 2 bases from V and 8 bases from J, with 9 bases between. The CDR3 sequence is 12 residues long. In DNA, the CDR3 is TGTGCCAGCAGCTTATTGGAGCGCGGCTACACCTTC. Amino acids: CASSLLERGYTF.

This CDR3 reads CASSPQGTGANVLTF. The CDR3, as DNA: TGTGCCAGCAGCCCCCAAGGCACTGGGGCCAACGTCCTGACTTTC. The chain joins TRBV7-9 to TRBJ2-6; no clear D gene. CDR1 is SEHNR and CDR2 is FQNEAQ in the germline V gene (reference sequence). The CDR3 is 15 amino acids. V lost 5 bases to trimming and J lost 2 bases, with 10 bases between them. Together with reference TRBV7-9 and TRBJ2-6, the CDR3 gives the full variable domain: DTGVSQNPRHKITKRGQNVTFRCDPISEHNRLYWYRQTLGQGPEFLTYFQNEAQLEKSRLLSDRFSAERPKGSFSTLEIQRTEQGDSAMYLCASSPQGTGANVLTFGAGSRLTVL.

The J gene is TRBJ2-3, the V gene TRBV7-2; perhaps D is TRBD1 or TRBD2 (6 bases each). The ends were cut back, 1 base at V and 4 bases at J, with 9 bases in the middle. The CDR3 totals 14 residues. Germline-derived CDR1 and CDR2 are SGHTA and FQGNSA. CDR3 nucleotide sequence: TGTGCCAGCAGCTTAGTTGGGGGGCCAGATACGCAGTATTTT. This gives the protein CASSLVGGPDTQYF.

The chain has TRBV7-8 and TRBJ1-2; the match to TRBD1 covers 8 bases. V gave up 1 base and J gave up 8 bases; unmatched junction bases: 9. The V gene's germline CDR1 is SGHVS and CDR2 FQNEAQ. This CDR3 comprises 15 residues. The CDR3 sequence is CASSLGGTGSGGYTF. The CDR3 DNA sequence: TGTGCCAGCAGCTTAGGAGGGACAGGCAGCGGCGGCTACACCTTC.

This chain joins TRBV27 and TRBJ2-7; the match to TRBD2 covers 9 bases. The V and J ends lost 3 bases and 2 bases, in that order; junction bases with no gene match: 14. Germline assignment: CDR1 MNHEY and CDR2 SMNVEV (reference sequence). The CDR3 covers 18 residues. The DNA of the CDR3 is TGTGCCAGCAGTTTGGGTAGCGGGAGATATTCCGCGGCCTACGAGCAGTACTTC. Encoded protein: CASSLGSGRYSAAYEQYF.

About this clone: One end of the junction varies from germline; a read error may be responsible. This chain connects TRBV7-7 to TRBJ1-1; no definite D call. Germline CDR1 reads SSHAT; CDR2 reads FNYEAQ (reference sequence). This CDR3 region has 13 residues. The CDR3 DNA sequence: TGTGCTAGCAGCCCGTCAAAGGACACTGAAGCTTTCTTT. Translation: CASSPSKDTEAFF.

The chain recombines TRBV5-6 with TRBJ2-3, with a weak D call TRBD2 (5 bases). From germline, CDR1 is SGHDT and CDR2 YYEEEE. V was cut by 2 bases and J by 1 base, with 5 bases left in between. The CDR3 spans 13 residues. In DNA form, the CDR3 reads TGTGCCAGCAGCTTAGCGGGCACAGATACGCAGTATTTT. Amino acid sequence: CASSLAGTDTQYF. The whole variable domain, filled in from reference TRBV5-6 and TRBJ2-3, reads DAGVTQSPTHLIKTRGQQVTLRCSPKSGHDTVSWYQQALGQGPQFIFQYYEEEERQRGNFPDRFSGHQFPNYSSELNVNALLLGDSALYLCASSLAGTDTQYFGPGTRLTVL.

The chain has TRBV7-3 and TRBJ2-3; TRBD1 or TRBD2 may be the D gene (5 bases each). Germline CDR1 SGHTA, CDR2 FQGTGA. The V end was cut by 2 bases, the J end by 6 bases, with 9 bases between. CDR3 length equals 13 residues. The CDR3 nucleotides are TGTGCCAGCAGCTTAGAGGGGACGGATACGCAGTATTTT. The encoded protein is CASSLEGTDTQYF.

CDR3 DNA sequence: TGTGCCAGCAGCACAGGGGCTAGGGACTACACCTTC. This gives the protein CASSTGARDYTF. The J gene is TRBJ1-2, the V gene TRBV28, with 7 bases aligning to TRBD1. The ends lost 6 bases at V and 10 bases at J; junction bases unmatched: 8. Germline CDR1 and CDR2: MDHEN and SYDVKM. The CDR3 runs 12 residues.

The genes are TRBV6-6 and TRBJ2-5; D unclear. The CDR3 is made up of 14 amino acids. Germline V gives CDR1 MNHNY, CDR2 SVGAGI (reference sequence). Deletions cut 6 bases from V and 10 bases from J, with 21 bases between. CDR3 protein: CASSYTALTPDQYF. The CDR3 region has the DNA TGTGCCAGCAGCTACACGGCACTTACTCCGGACCAGTACTTC.

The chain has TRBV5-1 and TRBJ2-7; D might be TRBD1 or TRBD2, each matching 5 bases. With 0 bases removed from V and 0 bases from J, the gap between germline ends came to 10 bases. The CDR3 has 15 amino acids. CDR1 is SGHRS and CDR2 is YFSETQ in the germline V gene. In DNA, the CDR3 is TGCGCCAGCAGCTTGGCCCCAGGGAGCTCCTACGAGCAGTACTTC. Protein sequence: CASSLAPGSSYEQYF.

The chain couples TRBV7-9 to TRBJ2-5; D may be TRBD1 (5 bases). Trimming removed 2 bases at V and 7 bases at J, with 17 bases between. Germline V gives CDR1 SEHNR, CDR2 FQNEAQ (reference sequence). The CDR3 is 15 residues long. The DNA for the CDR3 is TGTGCCAGCAGCTTAACCTATGACAGCCCTCGGACCCAGTACTTC. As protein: CASSLTYDSPRTQYF. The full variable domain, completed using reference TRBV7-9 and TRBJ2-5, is DTGVSQNPRHKITKRGQNVTFRCDPISEHNRLYWYRQTLGQGPEFLTYFQNEAQLEKSRLLSDRFSAERPKGSFSTLEIQRTEQGDSAMYLCASSLTYDSPRTQYFGPGTRLLVL.

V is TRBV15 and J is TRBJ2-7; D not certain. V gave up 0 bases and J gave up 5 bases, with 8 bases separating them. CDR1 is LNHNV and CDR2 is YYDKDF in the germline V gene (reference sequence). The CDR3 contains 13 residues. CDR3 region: CATSRDLGDEQYF. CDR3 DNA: TGTGCCACCAGCAGAGATTTGGGCGACGAGCAGTACTTC.

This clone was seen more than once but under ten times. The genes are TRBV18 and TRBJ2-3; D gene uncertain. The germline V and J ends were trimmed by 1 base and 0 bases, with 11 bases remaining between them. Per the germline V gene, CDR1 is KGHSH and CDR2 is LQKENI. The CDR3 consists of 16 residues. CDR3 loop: CASSPQRTASTDTQYF. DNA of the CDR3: TGTGCCAGCTCACCACAGCGCACAGCTAGCACAGATACGCAGTATTTT.

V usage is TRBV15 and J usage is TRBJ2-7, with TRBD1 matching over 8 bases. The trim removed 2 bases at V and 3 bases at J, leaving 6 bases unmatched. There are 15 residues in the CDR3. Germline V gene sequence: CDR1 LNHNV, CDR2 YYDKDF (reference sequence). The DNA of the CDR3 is TGTGCCACCAGCAGAAATACAGGGGGGAACTACGAGCAGTACTTC. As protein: CATSRNTGGNYEQYF. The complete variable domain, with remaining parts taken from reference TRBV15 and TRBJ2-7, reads DAMVIQNPRYQVTQFGKPVTLSCSQTLNHNVMYWYQQKSSQAPKLLFHYYDKDFNNEADTPDNFQSRRPNTSFCFLDIRSPGLGDTAMYLCATSRNTGGNYEQYFGPGTRLTVT.

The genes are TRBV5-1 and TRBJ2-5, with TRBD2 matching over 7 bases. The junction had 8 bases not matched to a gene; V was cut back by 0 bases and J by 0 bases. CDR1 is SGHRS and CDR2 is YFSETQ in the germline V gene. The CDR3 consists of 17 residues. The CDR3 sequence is CASSLAGRERYQETQYF. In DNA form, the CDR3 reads TGCGCCAGCAGCTTGGCCGGGCGGGAGCGGTACCAAGAGACCCAGTACTTC.

The DNA for the CDR3 is TGTGCCAGCAAACCTGGGGGGGGCGACTATGGCTACACCTTC. Its protein is CASKPGGGDYGYTF. The gene calls are TRBV21-1 and TRBJ1-2. TRBV21-1 is annotated as a pseudogene. The CDR3 sequence is 14 residues long.